This is a list of T cell receptor beta chains from one sample in a study of blood T cells in healthy people across ages. TCRdb reprocessed the 5' RACE reads with MiXCR, giving one entry per CDR3 protein. The sample includes around 1,000,000 distinct CDR3 sequences, approximately 26% of them seen just once. These data also formed part of another study, on T cells of mothers and their children.

The source material was blood. The source is a girl aged 2-10 years in good health. Each CDR3 is given with its conserved first and last residue. The D gene is left open where the match is weak. Rows may omit the clone size; those that give it use once, few, many or a size class.

TRBD2 | TRBJ2-1 | TRBV9 | few | TGTGCCAGCAGCGCATATAGCGGGAGCAACAATGAGCAGTTCTTC | CASSAYSGSNNEQFF
- | TRBJ1-6 | TRBV4-3 | few | TGCGCCAGCAGCCGGGGGAGGGACGATTCACCCCTCCACTTT | CASSRGRDDSPLHF
- | TRBJ2-5 | TRBV20-1 | - | TGCAGTGCTAGTGTGGACCACAATCAGCTAGAGACCCAGTACTTC | CSASVDHNQLETQYF
- | TRBJ2-4 | TRBV18 | few | TGTGCCAGCTCACCACCGGGGCAGGAGAACATTCAGTACTTC | CASSPPGQENIQYF
TRBD1 | TRBJ1-4 | TRBV9 | few | TGTGCCAGCAGCGTAGGTAGGGGCAGGGGGCCCCCATCGGGCGAAAAACTGTTTTTT | CASSVGRGRGPPSGEKLFF
- | TRBJ2-7 | TRBV5-1 | few | TGCGCCAGCAGCTTGGACATGCCGCCCTACGAGCAGTACTTC | CASSLDMPPYEQYF
TRBD1 | TRBJ2-7 | TRBV29-1 | few | TGCAGCGCTGTCATAGGACAGGGTTCCTACGAGCAGTACTTC | CSAVIGQGSYEQYF
- | TRBJ2-4 | TRBV12-3/TRBV12-4 | - | TGTGCCAGCAGCCGGACGCGGAGGAAAAACATTCAGTACTTC | CASSRTRRKNIQYF
TRBD1 | TRBJ2-5 | TRBV23-1 | - | TGCGCCAGCAGTAACTACAGGGGGCGAGAGACCCAGTACTTC | CASSNYRGRETQYF
- | TRBJ2-5 | TRBV5-1 | few | TGCGCCAGCAGCTTGTTTTACGGAGAGACCCAGTACTTC | CASSLFYGETQYF
TRBD2 | TRBJ2-3 | TRBV4-3 | - | TGCGCCAGCAGCCAAGAAGCGGGGGGGCCAGCGGATACGCAGTATTTT | CASSQEAGGPADTQYF
- | TRBJ2-5 | TRBV9 | few | TGTGCCAGCAGCGAGACAGGGAGGGTTGAGACCCAGTACTTC | CASSETGRVETQYF
- | TRBJ1-2 | TRBV27 | - | TGTGCCAGCAGCAATGGAGGACTAGGAAAGTATGGCTACACCTTC | CASSNGGLGKYGYTF
- | TRBJ2-3 | TRBV29-1 | few | TGCAGCGTTCAACCGGGGGCTGAAGATACGCAGTATTTT | CSVQPGAEDTQYF
TRBD2 | TRBJ2-1 | TRBV29-1 | few | TGCAGCGTCGACAGGGCCCTAGCGGGAAGGGGACATGAGCAGTTCTTC | CSVDRALAGRGHEQFF
TRBD2 | TRBJ2-1 | TRBV3-1 | - | TGTGCCAGCAGCCGGCGGGGGGGCGTCGATGAGCAGTTCTTC | CASSRRGGVDEQFF
- | TRBJ1-1 | TRBV4-1 | - | TGCGCCAGCAGCCAAGTAGGGGTGGCGTACACTGAAGCTTTCTTT | CASSQVGVAYTEAFF
- | TRBJ2-4 | TRBV24-1 | - | TGTGCCACCAGTGGCGGAAACATTCAGTACTTC | CATSGGNIQYF
- | TRBJ2-1 | TRBV12-3/TRBV12-4 | - | TGTGCCAGCAGTTTGGCCAACTACAATGAGCAGTTCTTC | CASSLANYNEQFF
- | TRBJ2-4 | TRBV19 | few | TGTGCCAGTCGAGCCCCCGGGACAAGGGAAAACATTCAGTACTTC | CASRAPGTRENIQYF
- | TRBJ2-7 | TRBV20-1 | - | TGCAGTGCAAGAGGGATCGAGGTGACCTACGAGCAGTACTTC | CSARGIEVTYEQYF
- | TRBJ1-2 | TRBV29-1 | - | TGCAGCGTCTCCTCGCAGATCAGGCGTGGCTACACCTTC | CSVSSQIRRGYTF
TRBD2 | TRBJ2-7 | TRBV29-1 | - | TGCAGCGTCATGACTAGCGGGATTGAAGAGCAGTACTTC | CSVMTSGIEEQYF
- | TRBJ1-5 | TRBV27 | - | TGTGCCAGCAGTGATACAGGTTATAGCAATCAGCCCCAGCATTTT | CASSDTGYSNQPQHF
- | TRBJ2-1 | TRBV28 | - | TGTGCCAGCAGCAGGACCATTAGCTCCTACAATGAGCAGTTCTTC | CASSRTISSYNEQFF
- | TRBJ1-6 | TRBV12-3/TRBV12-4 | - | TGTGCCAGCAGTTTAAGAGGGTATAATTCACCCCTCCACTTT | CASSLRGYNSPLHF
TRBD2 | TRBJ2-1 | TRBV11-2 | few | TGTGCCAGCAGCTCCGCCTTAGCGGGGGAGTTAAACAATGAGCAGTTCTTC | CASSSALAGELNNEQFF
- | TRBJ1-2 | TRBV20-1 | few | TGCAGTGCTCTCCGCAGGGAAGTCGGCTACACCTTC | CSALRREVGYTF
- | TRBJ1-5 | TRBV4-1 | many | TGCGCCAGCAGCCAAGATCCCAATCAGCCCCAGCATTTT | CASSQDPNQPQHF
- | TRBJ2-2 | TRBV4-3 | - | TGCGCCAGCAGCCATATCCTAGCGGACAGCCGCACCGGGGAGCTGTTTTTT | CASSHILADSRTGELFF
- | TRBJ2-5 | TRBV29-1 | few | TGCAGCGTTGAAGGAGGACAGTTTATAGAAGAGACCCAGTACTTC | CSVEGGQFIEETQYF
- | TRBJ2-2 | TRBV11-3 | - | TGTGCCAGCAGCTCCGGACTGGACTTATCCTCCACCGGGGAGCTGTTTTTT | CASSSGLDLSSTGELFF
- | TRBJ2-1 | TRBV10-2 | - | TGCGCCAGCAGTGAGTTGGGTGATTACAATGAGCAGTTCTTC | CASSELGDYNEQFF
TRBD2 | TRBJ2-7 | TRBV4-1 | - | TGCGCCAGCAGCCAAGGACTAGCGGGAGGTAGGAGTTACGAGCAGTACTTC | CASSQGLAGGRSYEQYF
- | TRBJ1-6 | TRBV27 | - | TGTGCCAGCAGTTTATTTGGGGGCGCAGGGTCACCCCTCCACTTT | CASSLFGGAGSPLHF
- | TRBJ2-2 | TRBV6-2/TRBV6-3 | - | TGTGCCAGCAGTTACCACGGGGCCACGTGGACCGGGGAGCTGTTTTTT | CASSYHGATWTGELFF
- | TRBJ1-1 | TRBV6-1 | - | TGTGCCAGCAGCGGGTTAGCTCCTGAAGCTTTCTTT | CASSGLAPEAFF
- | TRBJ2-7 | TRBV28 | few | TGTGCCAGCAGAAACCTAATGACGTCCTACGAGCAGTACTTC | CASRNLMTSYEQYF
- | TRBJ1-1 | TRBV19 | few | TGTGCCAGTAGTATTTCAAAGCTCCTCCGGACTGAAGCTTTCTTT | CASSISKLLRTEAFF
- | TRBJ2-5 | TRBV20-1 | - | TGCAGTGCTAGGGGTTTTTGGGAAGAAGCGGAGACCCAGTACTTC | CSARGFWEEAETQYF
- | TRBJ2-6 | TRBV5-5 | few | TGTGCCAGCAGCCAGCCGGTGGGGTCTGGGGCCAACGTCCTGACTTTC | CASSQPVGSGANVLTF
- | TRBJ2-6 | TRBV6-5 | - | TGTGCCAGCAGTTACTCGTACTCTGGGGCCAAAGTCCTGACTTTC | CASSYSYSGAKVLTF